This record concerns one TCR beta chain sequence. Trimming pared 4 bases from V and 3 bases from J, leaving 7 bases between. CDR3 size: 13 residues. These data are taken from a study of blood T cell repertoires in COVID-19. Study context: The origin of the acute and convalescent COVID-19 samples was the United States, Italy and Spain. PBMCs, B-cell-depleted T cells, or T cells provided the cDNA or gDNA that made up the material.

In the authors' methods: Quantification of nucleated cells was approximated via reference gene primer amplification. The method was immunoSEQ multiplex PCR; TCRdb's version includes in-frame clones alone and lacks a portion of them. V, J and clone size were drawn from that table, and D and trimming were deduced from the DNA. The sample lists about 77,000 clones, around nine tenths occurring once. The rearrangement joins TRBV12-3 or TRBV12-4 to TRBJ1-5; D is unclear. This clonotype was sampled from a woman over 75 with active or convalescent COVID-19. Sequencing input: peripheral blood. CDR3 sequence: CASSSALNQPQHF. The CDR3 coding sequence is TGTGCCAGCAGTTCCGCGCTCAATCAGCCCCAGCATTTT.